The 20 T cell receptor beta chains given below trace back to one sample, sequenced in a study of blood T cell repertoires in COVID-19. Clones were sequenced by immunoSEQ multiplex PCR, and TCRdb holds only the in-frame ones, with some missing. The sample consists of roughly 250,000 clones, approximately 88% of them appearing once. The sample taken for sequencing was PBMCs or T cells enriched from blood (not recorded which). The receptors originated from a woman aged 40 to 49 with acute COVID-19.

This chain uses TRBV5-1 with TRBJ2-5; the D gene is possibly TRBD2 (5 bases). V shed 0 bases and J shed 4 bases, with 13 bases lying between them. This CDR3 comprises 15 residues. CDR1 and CDR2 from the germline V gene are SGHRS and YFSETQ. The CDR3 protein is CASSLAGGSGETQYF. The DNA for the CDR3 is TGCGCCAGCAGCTTGGCCGGTGGGAGCGGAGAGACCCAGTACTTC.

This chain links TRBV18 with TRBJ1-1, with D perhaps TRBD1 (5 bases). Germline CDR1 reads KGHSH; CDR2 reads LQKENI. This CDR3 region has 11 residues. The V end was cut by 11 bases, the J end by 3 bases, with 10 bases between. This CDR3 is CAGGSDTEAFF. DNA of the CDR3: TGTGCCGGGGGGTCGGACACTGAAGCTTTCTTT.

The chain couples TRBV28 to TRBJ1-4, with TRBD1 matching over 9 bases. The CDR3 is made up of 14 amino acids. Germline V gives CDR1 MDHEN, CDR2 SYDVKM. Losses at the gene ends were 9 bases for V and 7 bases for J; bases not matched to a gene: 9. DNA for the CDR3: TGTGCCAGTGTTACAGGGGGCGCATCTGAAAAACTGTTTTTT. Amino acid sequence: CASVTGGASEKLFF.

The chain has TRBV7-6 and TRBJ1-3; D not resolved. This CDR3 region has 15 residues. Germline CDR1 is SGHVS and CDR2 is FNYEAQ. With 1 base removed from V and 0 bases from J, the gap between germline ends came to 7 bases. The CDR3 DNA sequence: TGTGCCAGCAGCTTAGAGATCAGCTCTGGAAACACCATATATTTT. Translation: CASSLEISSGNTIYF.

The rearrangement uses TRBV30 and TRBJ1-2; D not certain. The V gene's germline CDR1 is GTSNPN and CDR2 SVGIG (reference sequence). V lost 2 bases and J lost 4, with 20 bases in between. This CDR3 has 16 residues. Here the CDR3 reads CAWSPLLQAIPYGYTF. The CDR3 nucleotides read TGTGCCTGGAGTCCCCTCCTGCAGGCGATCCCCTATGGCTACACCTTC.

The chain links TRBV9 to TRBJ2-1; 13 nucleotides line up with TRBD2. V lost 2 bases, J lost 8 bases, and 7 bases stayed unmatched. Germline assignment: CDR1 SGDLS and CDR2 YYNGEE. The CDR3 length is 16 residues. The CDR3 DNA reads as TGTGCCAGCAGCGTCGTACCACTAGCGGGAGGGGATGAGCAGTTCTTC. As protein: CASSVVPLAGGDEQFF.

V is TRBV19 and J is TRBJ2-6; D is possibly TRBD1 (6 bases). The CDR3 is 15 residues long. Trimming shortened V by 5 bases and J by 2 bases, and 10 bases separated the two germline ends. Germline-derived CDR1 and CDR2 are LNHDA and SQIVND (reference sequence). The DNA for the CDR3 is TGTGCCAGTAGTCCTCGGACAGCTGGGGCCAACGTCCTGACTTTC. This translates into CASSPRTAGANVLTF.

The chain carries TRBV24-1 and TRBJ2-6, with unresolved D. The CDR3 is made up of 16 amino acids. Germline CDR1 reads KGHDR; CDR2 reads SFDVKD. Between the trimmed V and J ends, which lost 3 bases and 0 bases, there was a span of 8 bases. CDR3 residues: CATSDPSSSGANVLTF. The CDR3 DNA follows: TGTGCCACCAGTGATCCCTCCAGCTCTGGGGCCAACGTCCTGACTTTC.

This chain links TRBV28 with TRBJ2-5, with 9 nucleotides matching TRBD2. CDR1 is MDHEN, CDR2 SYDVKM, per germline. CDR3 size: 14 residues. Unmatched junction bases numbered 3, after V lost 5 bases and J lost 2 bases. The CDR3 protein is CASSMAGGQETQYF. CDR3 bases: TGTGCCAGCAGTATGGCGGGAGGGCAAGAGACCCAGTACTTC.

This clone is a singleton in its sample. CDR3 region: CASSLDLAGNEKLFF. For the CDR3, the DNA is TGTGCCAGCAGCTTAGATCTGGCAGGCAATGAAAAACTGTTTTTT. The chain combines TRBV11-2 with TRBJ1-4; D is uncertain. The V gene's germline CDR1 is SGHAT and CDR2 FQNNGV. The CDR3 has 15 residues. V was clipped by 0 bases and J by 5 bases, with 10 bases between them.

This sequence joins TRBV27 and TRBJ1-2; D is possibly TRBD1 (6 bases). Germline V gene data show CDR1 as MNHEY and CDR2 as SMNVEV (reference sequence). V lost 0 bases, J lost 5 bases, and 13 bases lay in between. The CDR3 is 15 amino acids. The CDR3: CASSLSGGLGYGYTF. CDR3 bases: TGTGCCAGCAGTTTATCCGGGGGGCTGGGGTATGGCTACACCTTC.

This clone was found once. The rearrangement uses TRBV18 and TRBJ2-7; D is perhaps TRBD2 (6 bases). The germline V gene encodes CDR1 KGHSH and CDR2 LQKENI. The length of the CDR3 is 12 residues. The CDR3: CASSGVDYKQYV. CDR3 nucleotides: TGTGCCAGCTCAGGGGTGGACTACAAGCAGTACGTC.

A few counts support this clone. This specimen includes other DNA sequences encoding the same CDR3. CDR3 loop: CASSQDSTGNQPQHF. CDR3 nucleotide sequence: TGTGCCAGCAGCCAAGATTCGACAGGCAATCAGCCCCAGCATTTT. This chain links TRBV3-1 (or the pseudogene TRBV3-2) with TRBJ1-5; D is possibly TRBD1 (5 bases). CDR3 size: 15 residues. Germline-derived CDR1 and CDR2 are LGHDT and YNNKEL (reference sequence). V was pared by 0 bases and J by 2 bases, with 8 bases between.

This rearrangement joins TRBV19 to TRBJ2-7, with 9 bases that match TRBD1. Germline assignment: CDR1 LNHDA and CDR2 SQIVND (reference sequence). The junction had 3 bases not matched to a gene; V was cut back by 2 bases and J by 1 base. The CDR3 has 15 residues. The CDR3 region has the DNA TGTGCCAGTAGTATACCCGGGACAGGGTCCTACGAGCAGTACTTC. It is translated as CASSIPGTGSYEQYF.

J is TRBJ2-7 and V is TRBV3-1 (or the pseudogene TRBV3-2), with 9 positions matching TRBD2. V shed 1 base and J 7 bases; nucleotides not matched to a gene: 5. Germline lookup yields CDR1 LGHDT and CDR2 YNNKEL (reference sequence). The CDR3 is made up of 14 amino acids. DNA of the CDR3: TGTGCCAGCAGCCAAGGGGGACTAGCAAGGGAGCAGTACGTC. This sequence encodes CASSQGGLAREQYV.

The chain combines TRBV24-1 with TRBJ1-2, with D perhaps matching TRBD1 (5 bases). There are 15 residues in the CDR3. Trimming removed 1 base from V and 4 bases from J, with 12 bases in between. Germline V CDR1 and CDR2: KGHDR, SFDVKD. The CDR3 region has the DNA TGTGCCACCAGTGATTTTAGGGGCGGAAGCTATGGCTACACCTTC. As protein: CATSDFRGGSYGYTF.

This chain joins TRBV9 and TRBJ1-2; the D gene is possibly TRBD1 (6 bases). CDR1 is SGDLS, CDR2 YYNGEE, per germline. There are 13 residues in the CDR3. Trimming took 0 bases from V and 6 from J, leaving 9 bases between them. The DNA for the CDR3 is TGTGCCAGCAGCGTAGCAGGGGCGGATGGCTACACCTTC. It codes for CASSVAGADGYTF.

This clone appeared many times. The chain carries TRBV21-1 and TRBJ1-2; the tabulated D call, TRBD1, remains unverified against the DNA. TRBV21-1 is an annotated pseudogene. There are 13 residues in the CDR3. CDR3 sequence reads: CASSKDRGHGYTF. The DNA of the CDR3 is TGTGCCAGCAGCAAAGACAGGGGGCATGGCTACACCTTC.

The chain has TRBV7-6 and TRBJ1-1; D remains ambiguous. Germline CDR1 and CDR2: SGHVS and FNYEAQ. The CDR3 length is 13 residues. With 2 bases removed from V and 1 base from J, the gap between germline ends came to 5 bases. CDR3 in DNA: TGTGCCAGCAGCTTATCCCAGAACACTGAAGCTTTCTTT. Translating it yields CASSLSQNTEAFF.

This sequence joins TRBV4-3 and TRBJ2-2, with TRBD2 matching over 9 bases. Looked up from germline, CDR1 is LGHNA and CDR2 is YSLEER. With V trimmed by 1 base and J by 8 bases, 11 bases remained unmatched. The CDR3 has 17 residues. The DNA for the CDR3 is TGCGCCAGCAGCCAAGCCGCGGGGCTAGCGGGATCTGGGGAGCTGTTTTTT. Its protein is CASSQAAGLAGSGELFF.